Described below is a single T cell receptor beta chain sequence and its context. For TCRbeta, the library was prepared with unique molecular identifiers. TCRdb passed the PCR reads through MiXCR, listing each CDR3 protein once. This table holds hundreds of thousands of distinct CDR3 sequences, approximately 16% found once. The CDR3 extends over 16 amino acids. Germline V gene sequence: CDR1 SGHRS, CDR2 YFSETQ. The ends lost 3 bases at V and 0 bases at J; junction bases unmatched: 9. This entry comes from a study of T-cell reconstitution after alpha-beta-depleted transplantation in children. This sample comprised PBMCs from the stem cell graft donor, obtained from the stem cell graft. This chain joins TRBV5-1 and TRBJ2-7; 7 bases fit TRBD1. This sequence originates from a human donor who donated a stem cell graft to a child with acute lymphoblastic leukemia. The CDR3 nucleotides are TGCGCCAGCAGCTCACTGGACAGGTTAACCTCCTACGAGCAGTACTTC. This encodes CASSSLDRLTSYEQYF.